This is a list of T cell receptor beta chains from one sample in a study of shared clonotypes between healthy human individuals. The data were produced by immunoSEQ multiplex PCR, yet TCRdb's version contains in-frame clones alone and is incomplete. Among 700,000 or so clones, 72% were seen once, and the ten largest hold 1.8%. Sequenced input: memory CD4+ T cells sorted from blood. These TCRs come from a woman aged 25 to 39 in good health. Each CDR3 is given with its conserved first and last residue. Each record gives: D gene, V gene, J gene, clone size, CDR3 DNA, CDR3 protein. D genes are given only for firm matches. Clone size appears in some rows only: once, few, many, or a class for an expanded clone.

d_call: -
v_call: TRBV7-8
j_call: TRBJ1-2
clone_size: -
cdr3_nt: TGTGCCAGCAGCCTAGGGGGAGGGAATGGCTACACCTTC
cdr3_aa: CASSLGGGNGYTF

d_call: TRBD1
v_call: TRBV7-2
j_call: TRBJ1-4
clone_size: once
cdr3_nt: TGTGCCAGCAGCTTATTAACGGTCAATTCCGGGACAGGGTTTGAAAAACTGTTTTTT
cdr3_aa: CASSLLTVNSGTGFEKLFF

d_call: TRBD2
v_call: TRBV27
j_call: TRBJ2-3
clone_size: -
cdr3_nt: TGTGCCGGCTGCCGGACTAGCGGGAGGGTAGACGGCGGTACGCAGTATTTT
cdr3_aa: CAGCRTSGRVDGGTQYF

d_call: -
v_call: TRBV7-8
j_call: TRBJ1-5
clone_size: -
cdr3_nt: TGTGCCAGCAGCGGGGGCGGCGGAATGTCTCGCAATCAGCCCCAGCATTTT
cdr3_aa: CASSGGGGMSRNQPQHF

d_call: TRBD2
v_call: TRBV5-1
j_call: TRBJ2-1
clone_size: -
cdr3_nt: TGCGCCAGCAGCCCCTTTGCGGGAGGTAATGAGCAGTTCTTC
cdr3_aa: CASSPFAGGNEQFF

d_call: -
v_call: TRBV6-5
j_call: TRBJ1-5
clone_size: -
cdr3_nt: TGTGCCAGCAGTTACTCTGGGCGCCAGCCCCAGCATTTT
cdr3_aa: CASSYSGRQPQHF

d_call: -
v_call: TRBV5-1
j_call: TRBJ2-3
clone_size: -
cdr3_nt: TGCGCCAGCAGCTTGAAGGGGCTCACAGATACGCAGTATTTT
cdr3_aa: CASSLKGLTDTQYF

d_call: -
v_call: TRBV5-8
j_call: TRBJ2-3
clone_size: -
cdr3_nt: TGTGCCAGCCTGGGATTCCTTGCAGATACGCAGTATTTT
cdr3_aa: CASLGFLADTQYF

d_call: -
v_call: TRBV29-1
j_call: TRBJ2-5
clone_size: many
cdr3_nt: TGCAGCGTTGAGACCAACTTGGGACTCCAAGAGACCCAGTACTTC
cdr3_aa: CSVETNLGLQETQYF

d_call: -
v_call: TRBV18
j_call: TRBJ1-5
clone_size: -
cdr3_nt: TGTGCCAGCTCTCTAAGGGGGGATCAGCCCCAGCATTTT
cdr3_aa: CASSLRGDQPQHF

d_call: -
v_call: TRBV28
j_call: TRBJ1-5
clone_size: -
cdr3_nt: TGTGCCAGCATGAGTAGGACAGATGTTCGGCAGCCCCAGCATTTT
cdr3_aa: CASMSRTDVRQPQHF

d_call: -
v_call: TRBV27
j_call: TRBJ2-7
clone_size: few
cdr3_nt: TGTGCCAGCCCTAGCGGGACAGGGACCTACGAGCAGTACTTC
cdr3_aa: CASPSGTGTYEQYF

d_call: -
v_call: TRBV5-1
j_call: TRBJ1-2
clone_size: -
cdr3_nt: TGCGCCAGCAGCGGAGGGGATCGTCGGGGCTACACCTTC
cdr3_aa: CASSGGDRRGYTF

d_call: -
v_call: TRBV5-1
j_call: TRBJ2-3
clone_size: -
cdr3_nt: TGCGCCAGCAGCTTCGGGACTCTCACAGATACGCAGTATTTT
cdr3_aa: CASSFGTLTDTQYF

d_call: -
v_call: TRBV7-9
j_call: TRBJ2-1
clone_size: -
cdr3_nt: TGTGCCAGCAGCTTAGCTTGGGAGAATGAGCAGTTCTTC
cdr3_aa: CASSLAWENEQFF

d_call: -
v_call: TRBV4-1
j_call: TRBJ1-3
clone_size: -
cdr3_nt: TGCGCCAGCAGCCAAGCGACTTTCCCTGGAAACACCATATATTTT
cdr3_aa: CASSQATFPGNTIYF

d_call: -
v_call: TRBV4-1
j_call: TRBJ2-3
clone_size: -
cdr3_nt: TGCGCCAGCAGCCAAGCGAGCTACTACTCCACAGATACGCAGTATTTT
cdr3_aa: CASSQASYYSTDTQYF

d_call: -
v_call: TRBV5-4
j_call: TRBJ2-2
clone_size: -
cdr3_nt: TGTGCCAGCAGCTTGTATCACACCTCGAACACCGGGGAGCTGTTTTTT
cdr3_aa: CASSLYHTSNTGELFF

d_call: -
v_call: TRBV27
j_call: TRBJ1-1
clone_size: -
cdr3_nt: TGTGCCAGCAGTTTATGGGGATTGAACACTGAAGCTTTCTTT
cdr3_aa: CASSLWGLNTEAFF

d_call: TRBD2
v_call: TRBV5-1
j_call: TRBJ2-2
clone_size: once
cdr3_nt: TGCGCCAGCACTTACGGACTAGCGGGAGGCGGGGAGCTGTTTTTT
cdr3_aa: CASTYGLAGGGELFF